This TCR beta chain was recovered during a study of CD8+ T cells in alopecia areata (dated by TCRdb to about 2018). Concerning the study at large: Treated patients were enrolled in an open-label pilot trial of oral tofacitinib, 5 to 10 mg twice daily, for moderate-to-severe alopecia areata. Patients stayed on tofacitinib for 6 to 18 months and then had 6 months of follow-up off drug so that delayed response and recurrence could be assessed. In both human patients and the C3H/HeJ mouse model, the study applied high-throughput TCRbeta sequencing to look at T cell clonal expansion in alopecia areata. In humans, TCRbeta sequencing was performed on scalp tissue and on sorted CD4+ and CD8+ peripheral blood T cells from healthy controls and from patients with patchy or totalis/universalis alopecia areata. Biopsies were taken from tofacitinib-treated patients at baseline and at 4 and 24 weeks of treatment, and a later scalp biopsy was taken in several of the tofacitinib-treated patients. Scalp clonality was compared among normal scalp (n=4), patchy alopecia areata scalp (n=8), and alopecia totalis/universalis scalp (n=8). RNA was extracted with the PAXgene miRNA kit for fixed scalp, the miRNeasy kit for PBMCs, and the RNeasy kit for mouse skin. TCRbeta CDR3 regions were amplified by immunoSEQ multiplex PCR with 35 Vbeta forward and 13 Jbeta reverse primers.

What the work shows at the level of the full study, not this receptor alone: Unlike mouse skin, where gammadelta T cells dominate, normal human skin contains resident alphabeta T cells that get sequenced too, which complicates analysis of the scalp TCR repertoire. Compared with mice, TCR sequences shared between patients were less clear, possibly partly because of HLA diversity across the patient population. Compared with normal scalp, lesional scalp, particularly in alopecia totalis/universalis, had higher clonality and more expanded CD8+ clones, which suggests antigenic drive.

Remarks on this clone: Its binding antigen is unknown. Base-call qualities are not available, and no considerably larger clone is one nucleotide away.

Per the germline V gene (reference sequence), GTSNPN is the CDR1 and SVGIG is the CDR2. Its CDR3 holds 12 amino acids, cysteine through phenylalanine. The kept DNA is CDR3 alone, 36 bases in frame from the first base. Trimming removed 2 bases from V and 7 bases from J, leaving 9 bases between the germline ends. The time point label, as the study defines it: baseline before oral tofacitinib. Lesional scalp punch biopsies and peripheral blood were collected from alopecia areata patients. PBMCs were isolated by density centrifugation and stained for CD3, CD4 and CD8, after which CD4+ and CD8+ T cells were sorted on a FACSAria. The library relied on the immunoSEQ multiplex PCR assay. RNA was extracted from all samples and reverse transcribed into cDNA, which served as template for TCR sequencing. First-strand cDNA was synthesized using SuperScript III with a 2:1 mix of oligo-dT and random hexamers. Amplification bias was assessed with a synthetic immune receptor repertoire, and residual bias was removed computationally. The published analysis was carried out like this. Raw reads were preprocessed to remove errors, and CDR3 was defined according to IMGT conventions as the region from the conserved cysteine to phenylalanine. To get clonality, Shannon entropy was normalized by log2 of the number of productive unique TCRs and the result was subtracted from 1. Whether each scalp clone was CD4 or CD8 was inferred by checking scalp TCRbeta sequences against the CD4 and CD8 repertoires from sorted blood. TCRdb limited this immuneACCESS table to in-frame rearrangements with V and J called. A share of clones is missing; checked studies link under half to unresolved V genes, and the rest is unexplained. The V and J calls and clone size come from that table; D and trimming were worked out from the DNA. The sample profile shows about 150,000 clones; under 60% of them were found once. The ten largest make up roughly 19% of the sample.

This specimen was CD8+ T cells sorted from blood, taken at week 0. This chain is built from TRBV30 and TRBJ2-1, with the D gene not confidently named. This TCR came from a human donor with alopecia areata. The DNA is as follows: TGTGCCTGGAGTATCGTAGGGAATGAGCAGTTCTTC. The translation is CAWSIVGNEQFF.